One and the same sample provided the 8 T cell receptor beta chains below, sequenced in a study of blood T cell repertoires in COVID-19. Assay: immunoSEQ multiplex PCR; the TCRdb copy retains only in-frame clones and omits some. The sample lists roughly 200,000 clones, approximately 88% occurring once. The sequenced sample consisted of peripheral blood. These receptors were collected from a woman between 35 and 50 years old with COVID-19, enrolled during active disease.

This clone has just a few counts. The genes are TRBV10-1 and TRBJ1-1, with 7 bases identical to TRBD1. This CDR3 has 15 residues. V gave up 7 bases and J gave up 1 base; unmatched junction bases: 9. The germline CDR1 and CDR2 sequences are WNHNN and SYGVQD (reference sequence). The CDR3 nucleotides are TGCGCCAGCAAAGGAGGGACAGCCCAGAACACTGAAGCTTTCTTT. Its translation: CASKGGTAQNTEAFF.

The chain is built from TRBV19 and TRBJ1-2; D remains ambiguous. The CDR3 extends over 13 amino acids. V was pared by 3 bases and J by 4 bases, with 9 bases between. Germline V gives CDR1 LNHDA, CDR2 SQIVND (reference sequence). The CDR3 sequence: CASSIGSSYGYTF. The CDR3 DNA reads TGTGCCAGTAGTATTGGGAGCAGCTATGGCTACACCTTC.

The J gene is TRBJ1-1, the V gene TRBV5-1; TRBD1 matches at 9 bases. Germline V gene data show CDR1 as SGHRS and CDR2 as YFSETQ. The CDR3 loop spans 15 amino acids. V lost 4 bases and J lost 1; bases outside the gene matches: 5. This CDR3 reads CASSIQGARNTEAFF. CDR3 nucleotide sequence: TGCGCCAGCAGCATACAGGGGGCCCGGAACACTGAAGCTTTCTTT.

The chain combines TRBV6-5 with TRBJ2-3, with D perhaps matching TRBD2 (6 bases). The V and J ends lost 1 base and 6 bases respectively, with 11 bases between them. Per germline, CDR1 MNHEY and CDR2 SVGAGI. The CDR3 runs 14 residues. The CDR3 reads CASSYWASVDTQYF. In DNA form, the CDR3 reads TGTGCCAGCAGTTACTGGGCTAGCGTTGATACGCAGTATTTT.

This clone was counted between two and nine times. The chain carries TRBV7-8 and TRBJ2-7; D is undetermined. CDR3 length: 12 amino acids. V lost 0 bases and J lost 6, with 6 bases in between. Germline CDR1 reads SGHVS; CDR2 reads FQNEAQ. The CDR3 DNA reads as TGTGCCAGCAGCTTAGCCCTCCCCGAGCAGTACTTC. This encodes CASSLALPEQYF.

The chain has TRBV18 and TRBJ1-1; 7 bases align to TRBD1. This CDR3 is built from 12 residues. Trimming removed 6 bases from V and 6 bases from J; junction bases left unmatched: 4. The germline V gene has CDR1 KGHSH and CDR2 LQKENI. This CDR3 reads CASSQTGPEAFF. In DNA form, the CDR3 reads TGTGCCAGCTCGCAGACAGGGCCTGAAGCTTTCTTT.

This CDR3 is CASTLRDSTNTEAFF. CDR3 nucleotides: TGTGCCAGCACCTTAAGGGACAGCACAAACACTGAAGCTTTCTTT. The V gene is TRBV5-5, the J gene TRBJ1-1; 7 bases fit TRBD1. The CDR3 extends over 15 amino acids. Unmatched junction bases numbered 10, after V lost 6 bases and J lost 2 bases. Germline CDR1 is SGHKS and CDR2 is YYEKEE (reference sequence). The whole variable domain, filled in from reference TRBV5-5 and TRBJ1-1, reads DAGVTQSPTHLIKTRGQQVTLRCSPISGHKSVSWYQQVLGQGPQFIFQYYEKEERGRGNFPDRFSARQFPNYSSELNVNALLLGDSALYLCASTLRDSTNTEAFFGQGTRLTVV.

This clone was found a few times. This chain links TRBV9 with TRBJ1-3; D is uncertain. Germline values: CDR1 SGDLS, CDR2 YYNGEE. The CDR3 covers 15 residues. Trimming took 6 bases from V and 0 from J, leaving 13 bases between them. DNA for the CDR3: TGTGCCAGCAACTCATACAGAACCTCTGGAAACACCATATATTTT. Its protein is CASNSYRTSGNTIYF.